The T cell receptor beta chain described here comes from a study of T-cell reconstitution after alpha-beta-depleted transplantation in children. General observations from the study: At one year after transplant, newly produced T cells mostly accounted for T-cell counts and diversity.

About this clonotype itself: Its specificity is unknown.

The CDR3 sequence is 20 residues long. Germline trimming cut 5 bases from V and 0 bases from J; bases unmatched to any gene: 20. Germline CDR1 is ENHRY and CDR2 is SYGVKD. Researchers prepared the TCRbeta library using unique molecular identifiers, the study reports. TCRdb re-analysed the PCR reads in MiXCR, keeping a single row per CDR3 protein. The sample has about a million distinct CDR3 sequences; 25% to 35% are singletons. The sequence derives from a boy less than two years old who had a stem cell transplant for SCID, so the T cells may come from the graft donor. The sample in question was PBMCs, mostly from graft donor cells, obtained 360 days after TCRalphabeta/CD19-depleted stem cell transplant. The rearrangement joins TRBV10-3 to TRBJ2-3, with TRBD1 matching 7 bases. As DNA, the CDR3 is TGTGCCATCAGTCACTCCACCCGACGGGACAGTCGGCCTAGCACAGATACGCAGTATTTT. The encoded protein is CAISHSTRRDSRPSTDTQYF.